The entry that follows covers one T cell receptor (beta chain) sequence. Antigen: not known. These data belong to a study of CD4 T cells in relation to SARS-CoV-2 and coronaviruses. The CDR3 consists of 13 residues. V was shortened by 5 bases and J by 9 bases, with 14 bases between the two germline ends. CDR1 is MNHEY, CDR2 SVGEGT, per germline. Only in-frame clones appear in the TCRdb table, and some are missing; sequencing was by immunoSEQ multiplex PCR. The sample lists 30,000 to 40,000 clones, around 77% occurring once. The J gene is TRBJ2-1, the V gene TRBV6-2 or TRBV6-3; possible D gene TRBD2, 6 bases. The sequence came from an adult with COVID-19. The sample taken for sequencing was memory CD4+ T cells from PBMCs, cultured in vitro. The DNA for the CDR3 is TGTGCCAGCAGTAGAGGAGGGAATCGTGAGCAGTTCTTC. It yields the protein CASSRGGNREQFF.